These 12 T cell receptor beta chains were sequenced from one sample in a study of cytomegalovirus exposure and HLA in healthy donors. Method: immunoSEQ multiplex PCR; TCRdb's copy keeps in-frame clones and lacks some. The repertoire has 120,000 or so clones, about nine tenths of them found once; the top ten carry 1.4% to 1.5%. Sequences were obtained from PBMCs. The receptors here all came from a man under 40 in good health and CMV-seronegative.

The V gene is TRBV4-3, the J gene TRBJ2-3, with D perhaps matching TRBD2 (6 bases). CDR1 LGHNA and CDR2 YSLEER come from the germline V gene. CDR3 size: 16 residues. V was shortened by 0 bases and J by 4 bases, with 14 bases between the two germline ends. The CDR3 loop reads CASSQDPGTEADTQYF. DNA for the CDR3: TGCGCCAGCAGCCAAGATCCCGGGACTGAGGCAGATACGCAGTATTTT.

This clone appeared a single time. This sequence joins TRBV2 and TRBJ1-1, with D possibly TRBD1 on 5 matching bases. From germline, CDR1 is SNHLY and CDR2 FYNNEI. Trimming removed 5 bases from V and 1 base from J, with 17 bases in between. This CDR3 is built from 16 residues. CDR3: CASSPRQQSKNTEAFF. The CDR3 bases are TGTGCCAGCAGTCCTAGACAGCAAAGTAAGAACACTGAAGCTTTCTTT. Filled out from reference TRBV2 and TRBJ1-1, the complete variable domain reads EPEVTQTPSHQVTQMGQEVILRCVPISNHLYFYWYRQILGQKVEFLVSFYNNEISEKSEIFDDQFSVERPDGSNFTLKIRSTKLEDSAMYFCASSPRQQSKNTEAFFGQGTRLTVV.

The rearrangement uses TRBV5-1 and TRBJ2-1; TRBD2 is a possible D gene (6 bases). V was shortened by 6 bases and J by 6 bases, with 19 bases between the two germline ends. The CDR3 runs 15 residues. From germline, CDR1 is SGHRS and CDR2 YFSETQ. The CDR3 region has the DNA TGCGCCAGCACCCGGCTCGGGGGAGCGGGCAATGAGCAGTTCTTC. Translating gives CASTRLGGAGNEQFF.

The chain uses TRBV5-6 and TRBJ1-2, with 7 bases identical to TRBD1. The ends lost 2 bases at V and 8 bases at J; junction bases unmatched: 6. The CDR3 totals 13 residues. Germline V gene lookup returns CDR1 SGHDT and CDR2 YYEEEE. The CDR3 loop is CASSFQTGTGYTF. CDR3 bases: TGTGCCAGCAGCTTTCAGACAGGGACGGGCTACACCTTC.

Concerning this clone itself: A read error may produce the germline difference seen at one junction end. The chain has TRBV4-1 and TRBJ2-1; 7 bases map to TRBD2. This CDR3 contains 16 residues. Per the germline V gene, CDR1 is MGHRA and CDR2 is YSYEKL. CDR3 amino acids: CASSQDAGEGYSEQFF. CDR3 in DNA: TGCGCCAGCAGCCAAGATGCGGGAGAGGGGTACAGTGAGCAGTTCTTC.

The rearrangement uses TRBV29-1 and TRBJ1-1; unclear D gene. Trimming removed 7 bases at V and 0 bases at J, with 9 bases between. CDR1 and CDR2 (germline): SQVTM, ANQGSEA. The CDR3 covers 12 residues. CDR3 DNA sequence: TGCAGCGCCGGAGTAATGAACACTGAAGCTTTCTTT. It yields the protein CSAGVMNTEAFF. Using reference TRBV29-1 and TRBJ1-1 for the parts outside the CDR3, the full variable domain is SAVISQKPSRDICQRGTSLTIQCQVDSQVTMMFWYRQQPGQSLTLIATANQGSEATYESGFVIDKFPISRPNLTFSTLTVSNMSPEDSSIYLCSAGVMNTEAFFGQGTRLTVV.

J is TRBJ2-2 and V is TRBV7-6; 8 positions agree with TRBD2. CDR1 is SGHVS, CDR2 FNYEAQ, per germline. The length of the CDR3 is 16 residues. V shed 3 bases, J shed 3 bases, and the junction held 6 bases outside the gene matches. The CDR3 region has the DNA TGTGCCAGCAGCTTGTATAGCGGGGTTTACACCGGGGAGCTGTTTTTT. Its protein is CASSLYSGVYTGELFF.

The gene calls are TRBV5-1 and TRBJ2-2; 9 nucleotides line up with TRBD2. This CDR3 has 16 residues. Per the germline V gene, CDR1 is SGHRS and CDR2 is YFSETQ. Trimming took 0 bases from V and 7 from J; bases not matched to a gene: 7. This CDR3 reads CASSLELAGFIGELFF. The CDR3 DNA reads as TGCGCCAGCAGCTTGGAGCTAGCGGGATTTATCGGGGAGCTGTTTTTT.

This chain joins TRBV6-4 and TRBJ2-3; possibly TRBD2 for D (5 bases). The germline V gene encodes CDR1 MRHNA and CDR2 SNTAGT. V was shortened by 0 bases and J by 4 bases, with 5 bases between the two germline ends. CDR3 size: 13 residues. The CDR3 DNA sequence: TGTGCCAGCAGTGACTCGGACTCAGATACGCAGTATTTT. Protein product: CASSDSDSDTQYF.

The chain carries TRBV7-2 and TRBJ2-2, with 7 bases identical to TRBD2. Germline CDR1 SGHTA, CDR2 FQGNSA. The CDR3 runs to 16 residues. V trimming: 4 bases; J trimming: 4 bases; junction bases outside the gene matches: 9. The CDR3, as DNA: TGTGCCAGCAGCTGGGAAGGCGGGAGACTCACCGGGGAGCTGTTTTTT. Translating gives CASSWEGGRLTGELFF.

This chain connects TRBV9 to TRBJ2-1; 8 bases map to TRBD2. From germline, CDR1 is SGDLS and CDR2 YYNGEE. V lost 3 bases to trimming and J lost 8 bases; unmatched junction nucleotides: 13. The CDR3 runs 16 residues. CDR3 nucleotides: TGTGCCAGCAGCGAGCCGGGACTAGTTATGTTACATGAGCAGTTCTTC. Protein: CASSEPGLVMLHEQFF.

The chain is built from TRBV11-3 and TRBJ1-2; D ambiguous. This CDR3 has 13 amino acids. Germline CDR1 reads SGHNT; CDR2 reads YENEEA. The germline V and J ends were trimmed by 1 base and 3 bases, with 6 bases remaining between them. CDR3: CASSLGGDYGYTF. DNA of the CDR3: TGTGCCAGCAGCTTAGGCGGAGACTATGGCTACACCTTC.